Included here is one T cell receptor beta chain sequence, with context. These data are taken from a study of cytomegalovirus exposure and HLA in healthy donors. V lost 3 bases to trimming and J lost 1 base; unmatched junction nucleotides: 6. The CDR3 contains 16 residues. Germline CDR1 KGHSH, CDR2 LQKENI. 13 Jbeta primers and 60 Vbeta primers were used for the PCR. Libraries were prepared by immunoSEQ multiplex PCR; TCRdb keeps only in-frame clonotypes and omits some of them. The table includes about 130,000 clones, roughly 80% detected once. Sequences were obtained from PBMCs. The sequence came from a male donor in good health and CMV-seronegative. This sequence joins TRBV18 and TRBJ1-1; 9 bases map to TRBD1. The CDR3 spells CASSPKDRGPNTEAFF. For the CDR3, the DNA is TGTGCCAGCTCACCCAAGGACAGGGGCCCGAACACTGAAGCTTTCTTT.